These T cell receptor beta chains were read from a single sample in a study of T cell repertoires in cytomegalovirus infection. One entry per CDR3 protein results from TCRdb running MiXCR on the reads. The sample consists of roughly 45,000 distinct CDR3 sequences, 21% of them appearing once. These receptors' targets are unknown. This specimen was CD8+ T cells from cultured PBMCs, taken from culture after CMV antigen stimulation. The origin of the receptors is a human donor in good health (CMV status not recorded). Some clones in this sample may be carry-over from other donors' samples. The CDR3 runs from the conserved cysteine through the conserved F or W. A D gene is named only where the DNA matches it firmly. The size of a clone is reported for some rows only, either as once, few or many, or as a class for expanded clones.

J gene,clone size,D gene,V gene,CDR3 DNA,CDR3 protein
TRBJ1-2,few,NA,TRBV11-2,TGTGCCAGCAGCTTATATCCCTATGGCTACACCTTC,CASSLYPYGYTF
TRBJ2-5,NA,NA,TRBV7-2,TGTGCCAGCAGCCCTGACCTAAGGCCCCAAGAGACCCAGTACTTC,CASSPDLRPQETQYF
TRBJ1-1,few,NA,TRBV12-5,TGTGCTAGTGGTTTCGGAACAGCGAACACTGAAGCTTTCTTT,CASGFGTANTEAFF
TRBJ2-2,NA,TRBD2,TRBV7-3,TGTGCCAGCAGTCGGACTAGCGGGAGGGCCAGAGACGGGGAGCTGTTTTTT,CASSRTSGRARDGELFF
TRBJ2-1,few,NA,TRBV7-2,TGTGCCAGCAGCTTAGGAGAGGTCTCCTACAATGAGCAGTTCTTC,CASSLGEVSYNEQFF
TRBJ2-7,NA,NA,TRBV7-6,TGTGCCAGCAGCTTAGTGTTGGACGGCGGCTCCTACGAGCAGTACTTC,CASSLVLDGGSYEQYF
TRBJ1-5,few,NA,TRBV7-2,TGTGCCAGCAGCGAGGGACACGCAAATCAGCCCCAGCATTTT,CASSEGHANQPQHF
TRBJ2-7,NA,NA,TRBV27,TGTGCCAGCAGCCCGTATTTCTACTACGAGCAGTACTTC,CASSPYFYYEQYF
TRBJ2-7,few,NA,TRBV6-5,TGTGCCAGCAGTTACTCGACCAGGGGAGACGAGCAGTACTTC,CASSYSTRGDEQYF
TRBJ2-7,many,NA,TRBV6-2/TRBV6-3,TGTGCCAGCAGGGGAGGACAGACCTACGAGCAGTACTTC,CASRGGQTYEQYF
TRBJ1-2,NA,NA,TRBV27,TGTGCCAGCAGTACCGACAGACTCTATGGCTACACCTTC,CASSTDRLYGYTF
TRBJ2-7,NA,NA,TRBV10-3,TGTGCCATCAGTGAGTCCGGACAGCTCTACGAGCAGTACTTC,CAISESGQLYEQYF
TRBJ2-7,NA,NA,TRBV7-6,TGTGCCAGCAGCTTAGCGGTGGGGCTGGGTGGAGAGCAGTACTTC,CASSLAVGLGGEQYF
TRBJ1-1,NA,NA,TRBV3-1,TGTGCCAGCAGCGATTATCCCAGGATTAACACTGAAGCTTTCTTT,CASSDYPRINTEAFF
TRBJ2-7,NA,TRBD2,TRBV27,TGTGCCAGCAGTACGGGACTAGCGACCTACGAGCAGTACTTC,CASSTGLATYEQYF
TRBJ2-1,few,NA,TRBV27,TGTGCCAGCAGGCAGGGCTACAATGAGCAGTTCTTC,CASRQGYNEQFF
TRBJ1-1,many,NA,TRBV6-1,TGTGCCAGCAGTGAAGAAGGTGGTGGCACTGAAGCTTTCTTT,CASSEEGGGTEAFF
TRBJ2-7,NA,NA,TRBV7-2,TGTGCCAGCAGCTTGAGGGGATTTAGAGGGGGTCCTACCTACGAGCAGTACTTC,CASSLRGFRGGPTYEQYF
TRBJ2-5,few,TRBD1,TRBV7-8,TGTGCCAGCAGCAGTCCGGGACAGGGATGGGAGACCCAGTACTTC,CASSSPGQGWETQYF
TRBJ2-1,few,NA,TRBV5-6,TGTGCCAGCAGCTTGGTTGCTAGGGGGGGTGATGAGCAGTTCTTC,CASSLVARGGDEQFF
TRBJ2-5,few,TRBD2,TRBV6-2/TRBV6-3,TGTGCCAGCAGTTACCCGCTAGCGGGGTCGGAGACCCAGTACTTC,CASSYPLAGSETQYF
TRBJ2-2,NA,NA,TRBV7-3,TGTGCCAGCAGCTTAGAGGCGACCACCGGGGAGCTGTTTTTT,CASSLEATTGELFF
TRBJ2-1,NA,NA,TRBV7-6,TGTGCCAGCAGCGGAAACAGCTTCAATGAGCAGTTCTTC,CASSGNSFNEQFF
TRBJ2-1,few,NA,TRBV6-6,TGTGCCAGCAAAGTCGGCTATGAGCAGTTCTTC,CASKVGYEQFF
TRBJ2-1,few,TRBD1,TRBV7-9,TGTGCCAGCAGCCAGACAGGGACCGGCTCCTACAATGAGCAGTTCTTC,CASSQTGTGSYNEQFF
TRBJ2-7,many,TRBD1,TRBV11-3,TGTGCCAGCAGCCTTCGGACAGGGGGGACCTATGACGAGCAGTACTTC,CASSLRTGGTYDEQYF
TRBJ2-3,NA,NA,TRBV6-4,TGTGCCAGCAGTGACTCGATGGGACGGACAACCACAGATACGCAGTATTTT,CASSDSMGRTTTDTQYF
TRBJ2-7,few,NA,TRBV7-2,TGTGCCAGCAGCTTTGGAGGGGGCCCCACCTACGAGCAGTACTTC,CASSFGGGPTYEQYF
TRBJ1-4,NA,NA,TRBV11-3,TGTGCCAGCAGTGTAGTGGATCTGGGGCCGGGAGCAACTAATGAAAAACTGTTTTTT,CASSVVDLGPGATNEKLFF
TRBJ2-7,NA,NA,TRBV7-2,TGTGCCAGCAGCTCCGCAGGTTCACACGAGCAGTACTTC,CASSSAGSHEQYF
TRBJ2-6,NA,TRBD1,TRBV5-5,TGTGCCAGCAGCTTGGCCGGGACAGGGGGCTTTCTCTCTGGGGCCAACGTCCTGACTTTC,CASSLAGTGGFLSGANVLTF
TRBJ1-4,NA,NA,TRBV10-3,TGTGCCATCAGTGAGTCGGACGGACCCAATGAAAAACTGTTTTTT,CAISESDGPNEKLFF
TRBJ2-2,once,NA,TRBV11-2,TGTGCCAGCAGCTTAGGTTTCGGCGGGGAGCTGTTTTTT,CASSLGFGGELFF
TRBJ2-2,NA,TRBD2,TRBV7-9,TGTGCCAGCAGCCCGCGGCCTAGCGGAACGAACACCGGGGAGCTGTTTTTT,CASSPRPSGTNTGELFF
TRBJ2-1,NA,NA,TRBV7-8,TGTGCCAGCAGCCGCCAGAACTACAATGAGCAGTTCTTC,CASSRQNYNEQFF
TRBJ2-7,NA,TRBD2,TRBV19,TGTGCCAGTAGTGCGCTAGCGGGAGGATCCTACGAGCAGTACTTC,CASSALAGGSYEQYF
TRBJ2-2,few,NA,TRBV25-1,TGTGCCAGCAGAGTGGGGTACTCCTCCGGGGAGCTGTTTTTT,CASRVGYSSGELFF
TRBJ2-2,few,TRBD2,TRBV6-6,TGTGCCAGCGGGGGGACCCGGGGGGGTGCCACCGGGGAGCTGTTTTTT,CASGGTRGGATGELFF
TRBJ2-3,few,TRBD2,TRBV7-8,TGTGCCAGCAGCTTTAGCGGGGGGGCGGCAGATACGCAGTATTTT,CASSFSGGAADTQYF
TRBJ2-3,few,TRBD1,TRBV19,TGTGCCAGTAGTCCCGGGACAGGGGGCACAGATACGCAGTATTTT,CASSPGTGGTDTQYF